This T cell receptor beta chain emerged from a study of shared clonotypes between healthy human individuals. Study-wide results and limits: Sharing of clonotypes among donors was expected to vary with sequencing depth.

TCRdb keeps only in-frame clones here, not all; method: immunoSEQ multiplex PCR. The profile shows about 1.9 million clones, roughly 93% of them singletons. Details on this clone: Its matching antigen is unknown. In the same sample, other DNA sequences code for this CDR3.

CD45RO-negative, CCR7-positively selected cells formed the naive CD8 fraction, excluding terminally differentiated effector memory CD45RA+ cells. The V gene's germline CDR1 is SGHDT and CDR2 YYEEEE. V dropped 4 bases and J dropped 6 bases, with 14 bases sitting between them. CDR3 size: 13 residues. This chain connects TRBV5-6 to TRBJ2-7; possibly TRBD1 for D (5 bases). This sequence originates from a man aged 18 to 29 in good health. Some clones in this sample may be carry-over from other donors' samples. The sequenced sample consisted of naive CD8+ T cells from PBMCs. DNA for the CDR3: TGTGCCAGCAGCCTGGGTAGGGGCCTCGAGCAGTACTTC. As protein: CASSLGRGLEQYF. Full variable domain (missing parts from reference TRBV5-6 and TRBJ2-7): DAGVTQSPTHLIKTRGQQVTLRCSPKSGHDTVSWYQQALGQGPQFIFQYYEEEERQRGNFPDRFSGHQFPNYSSELNVNALLLGDSALYLCASSLGRGLEQYFGPGTRLTVT.